In this sample, the clone carrying this T cell receptor beta chain turned up once. V was clipped by 6 bases and J by 3 bases; unmatched bases: 7. The CDR3 has 15 amino acids. CDR1 and CDR2 (germline): LNHDA, SQIVND (reference sequence). These data are taken from a study of blood T cell repertoires in COVID-19. The table came from immunoSEQ multiplex PCR; TCRdb's copy has only in-frame clones and leaves some out. The sample has about 180,000 clones; 70% to 90% are singletons. This chain joins TRBV19 and TRBJ2-7, with TRBD2 identical over 11 bases. This receptor was identified in a man aged 18-30 years who had recovered from COVID-19. What was sequenced was peripheral blood. CDR3 region: CASSKTSGSIYEQYF. The CDR3 DNA reads as TGTGCCAGTAGCAAAACTAGCGGGAGTATCTACGAGCAGTACTTC. Full variable domain (outside the CDR3, taken from reference TRBV19 and TRBJ2-7): DGGITQSPKYLFRKEGQNVTLSCEQNLNHDAMYWYRQDPGQGLRLIYYSQIVNDFQKGDIAEGYSVSREKKESFPLTVTSAQKNPTAFYLCASSKTSGSIYEQYFGPGTRLTVT.